This TCR beta chain is drawn from a study of response to subunit inactivated influenza vaccine. Study-wide results and limits: Researchers suggested that each seasonal influenza vaccination recruits few new T cells.

TCRdb used MiXCR to reprocess the RT-PCR reads, holding one entry per CDR3 protein. The sample has 650,000 to 850,000 distinct CDR3 sequences; around 13% are singletons. The table lists this clonotype with a few counts. As yet, its antigen is unknown. The CDR3 contains 14 residues. The sequence was collected from a man aged 45-65 years who received an inactivated influenza vaccine. This specimen was PBMCs from blood, taken 14 days before vaccination. The chain couples TRBV21-1 to TRBJ2-7; the D segment call TRBD1 is taken from the table without a DNA check. TRBV21-1 represents a pseudogene. CDR3 loop: CASSRQLGRAKQYF. The CDR3 DNA reads TGTGCCAGCAGCAGACAACTAGGACGGGCGAAGCAGTACTTC.